This T cell receptor beta chain appears in the sequencing data of a study of yellow fever vaccine responses in identical twins. On this clonotype: The antigen remains unidentified.

From germline, CDR1 is MNHEY and CDR2 SVGEGT. The V end was cut by 0 bases, the J end by 5 bases, with 11 bases between. The CDR3 sequence is 15 residues long. TCRdb recomputed calls from the RT-PCR reads with MiXCR, one row per CDR3 protein. The sample has around 4,400 distinct CDR3 sequences, around 85% seen once; the top ten hold about 2.1%. Findings and caveats of the study: The authors reported partly convergent, partly personalized vaccine responses in identical twins.

The receptor was derived from a woman aged 18-29 years who received the yellow fever vaccine. The rearrangement joins TRBV6-2 or TRBV6-3 to TRBJ1-5, with D tentatively TRBD1 (5 bases). Sample: T cells from blood (PBMCs), unsorted or a sorted subset (not recorded which), taken before or after yellow fever vaccination (not recorded which). The CDR3 DNA is TGTGCCAGCAGTTACTCTGAACAGGTCTATCAGCCCCAGCATTTT. This gives the protein CASSYSEQVYQPQHF.